These 27 T cell receptor beta chains were sequenced from one sample in a study of a mutant IDH1 vaccine in newly diagnosed glioma. These receptors have no known antigen. Regarding time point: week 47, end of study. All doses held 300 ug of mutant IDH1 20-mer peptide, with topical imiquimod. Data came from immunoSEQ multiplex PCR; TCRdb stores just in-frame clones and leaves some out. The sample shows tens of thousands of clones, 65% to 80% of them seen only once. The sample was PBMCs, taken from a glioma patient whose treatment included an IDH1 peptide vaccine. The receptors were gathered from a man aged 35-49 years with glioma.

Of note for this clone: Distinct nucleotide sequences in the sample also encode this CDR3. The rearrangement uses TRBV9 and TRBJ1-3; 11 positions match TRBD1. Looked up from germline, CDR1 is SGDLS and CDR2 is YYNGEE. The CDR3 totals 17 residues. V gave up 0 bases and J gave up 0 bases; unmatched junction bases: 2. CDR3 protein: CASSVGTGGNSGNTIYF. DNA for the CDR3: TGTGCCAGCAGCGTAGGGACAGGGGGCAACTCTGGAAACACCATATATTTT.

The V gene is TRBV27, the J gene TRBJ2-1, with D perhaps matching TRBD2 (6 bases). V lost 4 bases to trimming and J lost 8 bases, with 9 bases between them. The CDR3 has 12 residues. Germline CDR1 reads MNHEY; CDR2 reads SMNVEV (reference sequence). For the CDR3, the DNA is TGTGCCAGCAGTTGGGGGGTCCATGAGCAGTTCTTC. Translation gives CASSWGVHEQFF.

V is TRBV19 and J is TRBJ1-3; D is unclear. Trimming removed 7 bases from V and 0 bases from J, with 19 bases in between. The CDR3 has 17 amino acids. Germline values: CDR1 LNHDA, CDR2 SQIVND (reference sequence). In nucleotides, the CDR3 is TGTGCCAGTACCATCCAGGTTACTCTCGGCTCTGGAAACACCATATATTTT. Its protein product is CASTIQVTLGSGNTIYF.

This chain connects TRBV19 to TRBJ1-5; 9 positions agree with TRBD1. The CDR3 loop spans 18 amino acids. Germline V gene sequence: CDR1 LNHDA, CDR2 SQIVND (reference sequence). V shed 4 bases and J 3 bases; nucleotides not matched to a gene: 13. The CDR3 nucleotides read TGTGCCAGTAGTAACCCATTCCGGGACAGGGTTTTCAATCAGCCCCAGCATTTT. Protein sequence: CASSNPFRDRVFNQPQHF.

The chain uses TRBV6-1 and TRBJ1-6; unclear D gene. The V gene lost 6 bases and the J gene lost 9 bases, with 6 bases spanning the gap. This CDR3 is built from 11 residues. Germline V gene lookup returns CDR1 MNHNS and CDR2 SASEGT. The CDR3 is CASRSVSPLHF. The CDR3 nucleotides are TGTGCCAGCAGGTCCGTTTCACCCCTCCACTTT.

This chain connects TRBV7-9 to TRBJ2-3; D is perhaps TRBD2 (5 bases). The V gene's germline CDR1 is SEHNR and CDR2 FQNEAQ (reference sequence). The V end was cut by 1 base, the J end by 6 bases, with 14 bases between. The CDR3 totals 15 residues. CDR3 nucleotide sequence: TGTGCCAGCAGCTTAGGCGGGCCTCCGCGTGATACGCAGTATTTT. Translation: CASSLGGPPRDTQYF. Full variable domain (missing parts from reference TRBV7-9 and TRBJ2-3): DTGVSQNPRHKITKRGQNVTFRCDPISEHNRLYWYRQTLGQGPEFLTYFQNEAQLEKSRLLSDRFSAERPKGSFSTLEIQRTEQGDSAMYLCASSLGGPPRDTQYFGPGTRLTVL.

J is TRBJ2-5 and V is TRBV27; 7 positions match TRBD1. The DNA end is more similar to TRBJ2-7, so the J call may be wrong. The CDR3 is 14 amino acids. CDR1 MNHEY and CDR2 SMNVEV come from the germline V gene (reference sequence). The CDR3 DNA follows: TGTGCCAGCAGTACGGACAGGAAATCCTACGAGCAGTACTTC. Its protein is CASSTDRKSYEQYF.

The CDR3 DNA is TGTGCCAGCAGACCCGGGACAGGGGACCTCTACGAGCAGTACTTC. This codes for CASRPGTGDLYEQYF. The chain joins TRBV28 to TRBJ2-7; 10 bases are a match to TRBD1. J gave up 3 bases and V 6 bases, and 8 bases lay outside the gene matches. The CDR3 totals 15 residues. The germline CDR1 and CDR2 sequences are MDHEN and SYDVKM.

The V and J genes are TRBV5-4 and TRBJ2-1; tentative D call: TRBD2 (5 bases). The germline V gene encodes CDR1 SGHNT and CDR2 YYREEE (reference sequence). The CDR3 is made up of 17 amino acids. Trimming removed 1 base from V and 5 bases from J, with 19 bases in between. The CDR3 nucleotides are TGTGCCAGCAGCTTGTTAGGATCCGGAGGCTTGAACAATGAGCAGTTCTTC. As protein: CASSLLGSGGLNNEQFF.

The V and J genes are TRBV5-1 and TRBJ1-2; 12 nucleotides align to TRBD1. The CDR3 length is 15 residues. CDR1 is SGHRS and CDR2 is YFSETQ in the germline V gene. The ends lost 4 bases at V and 8 bases at J; junction bases unmatched: 9. The DNA of the CDR3 is TGCGCCAGCAGCCCTTCGGGACAGGGGGCCAGAGGCTACACCTTC. Translating it yields CASSPSGQGARGYTF.

The chain recombines TRBV7-6 with TRBJ2-3; 9 bases map to TRBD2. This CDR3 contains 17 residues. V was pared by 2 bases and J by 0 bases, with 6 bases of the junction left unmatched. Germline assignment: CDR1 SGHVS and CDR2 FNYEAQ. CDR3 residues: CASSLPAGGRSTDTQYF. In DNA, the CDR3 is TGTGCCAGCAGCTTACCAGCGGGGGGCCGGAGCACAGATACGCAGTATTTT.

CDR3 nucleotides: TGTGCCAGTAGTATTATCGGAACAGCGAGCACAGATACGCAGTATTTT. Translated: CASSIIGTASTDTQYF. The V and J genes are TRBV19 and TRBJ2-3; D call uncertain. The CDR3 contains 16 residues. The ends were cut back, 3 bases at V and 0 bases at J, with 13 bases in the middle. Germline CDR1 is LNHDA and CDR2 is SQIVND (reference sequence).

The chain recombines TRBV27 with TRBJ2-1; perhaps TRBD2 as D (6 bases). V lost 8 bases, J lost 3 bases, and 14 bases lay in between. The CDR3 has 14 amino acids. Germline CDR1 MNHEY, CDR2 SMNVEV (reference sequence). CDR3 bases: TGTGCCAGCGCGTTTCCGGGGGACTACAATGAGCAGTTCTTC. The encoded protein is CASAFPGDYNEQFF.

The chain has TRBV5-1 and TRBJ1-1; D remains unclear. Germline V gives CDR1 SGHRS, CDR2 YFSETQ. The CDR3 loop spans 13 amino acids. V gave up 4 bases and J gave up 4 bases, with 11 bases separating them. The CDR3 DNA reads as TGCGCCAGCAGCCCTGGATGGTCCACTGAAGCTTTCTTT. It translates to CASSPGWSTEAFF.

The chain uses TRBV7-2 and TRBJ2-3, with TRBD2 matching 11 bases. CDR1 is SGHTA, CDR2 FQGNSA, per germline. This CDR3 comprises 19 residues. The ends lost 5 bases at V and 6 bases at J; junction bases unmatched: 19. CDR3 sequence (DNA): TGTGCCAGCAGCCGAAAAAGACTAGCGGGAACCAGAAACGGGGATACGCAGTATTTT. Its translation is CASSRKRLAGTRNGDTQYF.

The chain couples TRBV2 to TRBJ1-4; perhaps TRBD1 as D (5 bases). The CDR3 runs to 15 residues. Trimming cost V 2 bases and J 8 bases, with 15 bases left between them. Germline V CDR1 and CDR2: SNHLY, FYNNEI. CDR3: CASSELWGPGEKLFF. The DNA of the CDR3 is TGTGCCAGCAGTGAATTATGGGGCCCGGGCGAAAAACTGTTTTTT.

The chain carries TRBV30 and TRBJ2-5, with 11 bases matching TRBD1. V shed 5 bases, J shed 4 bases, and the junction held 9 bases outside the gene matches. CDR3 length: 15 amino acids. The germline V gene encodes CDR1 GTSNPN and CDR2 SVGIG (reference sequence). CDR3 amino acids: CAWGPGQGAGETQYF. CDR3 coding DNA: TGTGCCTGGGGCCCAGGACAGGGGGCTGGAGAGACCCAGTACTTC.

The V and J genes are TRBV10-3 and TRBJ2-5; D possibly corresponds to TRBD1 (6 bases). The length of the CDR3 is 14 residues. Germline CDR1 ENHRY, CDR2 SYGVKD. Trimming took off 2 bases at V and 5 bases at J, with 12 bases between the two ends. The CDR3: CAISEGGQVETQYF. CDR3 sequence (DNA): TGTGCCATCAGTGAGGGGGGACAAGTTGAGACCCAGTACTTC.

The chain links TRBV7-2 to TRBJ2-3, with D unresolved. The germline gives CDR1 SGHTA, CDR2 FQGNSA. The CDR3 is 16 amino acids. Trimming pared 0 bases from V and 1 base from J, leaving 11 bases between. In nucleotides, the CDR3 is TGTGCCAGCAGCTTAGCAGGTGGTGGCCGCACAGATACGCAGTATTTT. It codes for CASSLAGGGRTDTQYF.

CDR3 DNA: TGTGCCACCAGCAGAGATACCATAACGAACACTGAAGCTTTCTTT. Its protein product is CATSRDTITNTEAFF. The genes are TRBV15 and TRBJ1-1; no clear D gene. The CDR3 consists of 15 residues. V lost 0 bases to trimming and J lost 1 base, with 9 bases between them. Germline V CDR1 and CDR2: LNHNV, YYDKDF (reference sequence).

This clone was counted a single time. V and J are TRBV5-6 and TRBJ1-4; 7 bases line up with TRBD1. The V gene's germline CDR1 is SGHDT and CDR2 YYEEEE. V shed 4 bases and J 0 bases; nucleotides not matched to a gene: 6. This CDR3 comprises 16 residues. Written as DNA, the CDR3 is TGTGCCAGCAGCCGAACGGGACAGACAACTAATGAAAAACTGTTTTTT. Protein sequence: CASSRTGQTTNEKLFF. The full variable domain, rest sourced from reference TRBV5-6 and TRBJ1-4, is DAGVTQSPTHLIKTRGQQVTLRCSPKSGHDTVSWYQQALGQGPQFIFQYYEEEERQRGNFPDRFSGHQFPNYSSELNVNALLLGDSALYLCASSRTGQTTNEKLFFGSGTQLSVL.

The J gene is TRBJ2-7, the V gene TRBV11-3; D remains unclear. This CDR3 contains 13 residues. CDR1 and CDR2 (germline): SGHNT, YENEEA. Trimming shortened V by 2 bases and J by 0 bases, and 5 bases separated the two germline ends. This CDR3 is CASSLSNSYEQYF. The CDR3 DNA reads as TGTGCCAGCAGCTTATCCAACTCCTACGAGCAGTACTTC.

The rearrangement joins TRBV28 to TRBJ2-1; TRBD2 is a possible D gene (8 bases). V dropped 7 bases and J dropped 6 bases, with 31 bases sitting between them. Per the germline V gene, CDR1 is MDHEN and CDR2 is SYDVKM. The CDR3 length is 19 residues. This CDR3 is CASTPGGQQAWTSRNEQFF. CDR3 bases: TGTGCCAGCACCCCCGGGGGACAGCAGGCTTGGACTAGCCGCAATGAGCAGTTCTTC. The variable domain in full, completed from reference TRBV28 and TRBJ2-1, reads DVKVTQSSRYLVKRTGEKVFLECVQDMDHENMFWYRQDPGLGLRLIYFSYDVKMKEKGDIPEGYSVSREKKERFSLILESASTNQTSMYLCASTPGGQQAWTSRNEQFFGPGTRLTVL.

In its sample, this clone ranks as medium-sized. The CDR3 here is CASSISIVSYNEQFF. CDR3 nucleotides: TGTGCCAGTAGTATCTCGATTGTCTCCTACAATGAGCAGTTCTTC. V usage is TRBV19 and J usage is TRBJ2-1; D remains unclear. Germline V lookup: CDR1 LNHDA, CDR2 SQIVND (reference sequence). The CDR3 runs to 15 residues. The ends were cut back, 3 bases at V and 0 bases at J, with 9 bases in the middle. Together with reference TRBV19 and TRBJ2-1, the CDR3 gives the full variable domain: DGGITQSPKYLFRKEGQNVTLSCEQNLNHDAMYWYRQDPGQGLRLIYYSQIVNDFQKGDIAEGYSVSREKKESFPLTVTSAQKNPTAFYLCASSISIVSYNEQFFGPGTRLTVL.

This chain links TRBV2 with TRBJ2-5; possibly TRBD1 for D (5 bases). Germline V gene sequence: CDR1 SNHLY, CDR2 FYNNEI. This CDR3 region has 12 residues. The V end lost 7 bases, the J end lost 5 bases, and 11 bases lay between the germline ends. CDR3 sequence (DNA): TGTGCCAGCAAGCAGGGTTGGGAGACCCAGTACTTC. This sequence encodes CASKQGWETQYF.

The chain uses TRBV11-3 and TRBJ2-4, with D unresolved. V lost 1 base to trimming and J lost 9 bases, with 13 bases between them. Germline CDR1 is SGHNT and CDR2 is YENEEA. This CDR3 is built from 14 residues. Here the CDR3 reads CASSLVGPRTIQYF. DNA for the CDR3: TGTGCCAGCAGCTTAGTCGGCCCCCGGACCATTCAGTACTTC.

This sequence joins TRBV11-3 and TRBJ2-5; 13 bases line up with TRBD2. The germline V gene encodes CDR1 SGHNT and CDR2 YENEEA. The CDR3 is 17 amino acids. The V segment lost 5 bases and the J segment 1 base; nucleotides outside the gene matches: 7. DNA of the CDR3: TGTGCCAGCAGCCGCTCGACTAGCGGGAGGACCCAAGAGACCCAGTACTTC. Its translation is CASSRSTSGRTQETQYF.